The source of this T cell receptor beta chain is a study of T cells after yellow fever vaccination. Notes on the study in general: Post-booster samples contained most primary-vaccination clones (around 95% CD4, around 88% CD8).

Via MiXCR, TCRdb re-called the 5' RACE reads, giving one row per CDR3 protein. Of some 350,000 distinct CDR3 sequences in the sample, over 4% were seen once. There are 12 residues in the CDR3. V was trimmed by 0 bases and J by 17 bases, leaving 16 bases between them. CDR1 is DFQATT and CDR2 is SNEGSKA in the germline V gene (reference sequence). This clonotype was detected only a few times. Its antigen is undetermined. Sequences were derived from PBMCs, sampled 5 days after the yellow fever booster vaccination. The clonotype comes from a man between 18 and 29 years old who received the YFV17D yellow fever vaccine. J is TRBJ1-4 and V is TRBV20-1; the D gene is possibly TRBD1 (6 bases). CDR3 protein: CSARDRQGTGFF. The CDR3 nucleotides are TGCAGTGCTAGAGATCGGCAGGGGACGGGTTTTTTT.